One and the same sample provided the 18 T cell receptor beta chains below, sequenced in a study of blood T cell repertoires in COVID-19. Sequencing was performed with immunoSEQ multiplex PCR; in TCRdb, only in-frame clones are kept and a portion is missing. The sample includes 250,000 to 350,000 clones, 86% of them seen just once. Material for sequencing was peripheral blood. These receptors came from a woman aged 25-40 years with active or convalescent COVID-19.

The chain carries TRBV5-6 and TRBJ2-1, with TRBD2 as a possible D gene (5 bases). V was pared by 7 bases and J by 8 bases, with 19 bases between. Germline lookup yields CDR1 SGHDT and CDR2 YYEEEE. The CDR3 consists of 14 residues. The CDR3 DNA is TGTGCCAGCGGAGGCCCGAGGAGAGATGATGAGCAGTTCTTC. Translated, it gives CASGGPRRDDEQFF.

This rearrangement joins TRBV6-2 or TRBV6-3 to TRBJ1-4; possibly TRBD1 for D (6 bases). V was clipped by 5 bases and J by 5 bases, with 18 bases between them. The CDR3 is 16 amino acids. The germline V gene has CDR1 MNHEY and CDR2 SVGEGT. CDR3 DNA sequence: TGTGCCAGCAGTGGGACACGCAGGGGAAGCAATGAAAAACTGTTTTTT. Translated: CASSGTRRGSNEKLFF.

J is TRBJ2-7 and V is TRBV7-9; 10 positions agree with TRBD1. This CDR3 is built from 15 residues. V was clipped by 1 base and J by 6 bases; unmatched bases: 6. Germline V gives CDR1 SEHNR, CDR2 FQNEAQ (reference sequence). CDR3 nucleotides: TGTGCCAGCAGCTTAGGGGGACAGGGGATCTCCGAGCAGTACTTC. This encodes CASSLGGQGISEQYF.

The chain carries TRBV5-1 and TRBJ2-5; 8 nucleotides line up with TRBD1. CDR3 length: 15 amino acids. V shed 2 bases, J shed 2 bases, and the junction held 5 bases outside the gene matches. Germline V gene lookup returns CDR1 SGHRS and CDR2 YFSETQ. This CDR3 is CASSFGGTGQETQYF. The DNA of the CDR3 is TGCGCCAGCAGCTTCGGTGGGACAGGACAAGAGACCCAGTACTTC.

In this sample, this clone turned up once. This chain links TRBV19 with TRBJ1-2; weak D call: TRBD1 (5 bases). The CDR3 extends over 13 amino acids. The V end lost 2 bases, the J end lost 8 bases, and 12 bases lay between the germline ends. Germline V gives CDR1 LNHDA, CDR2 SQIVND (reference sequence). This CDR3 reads CASSISGIDGYTF. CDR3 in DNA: TGTGCCAGTAGTATATCAGGGATCGACGGCTACACCTTC. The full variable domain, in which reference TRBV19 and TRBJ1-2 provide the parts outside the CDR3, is DGGITQSPKYLFRKEGQNVTLSCEQNLNHDAMYWYRQDPGQGLRLIYYSQIVNDFQKGDIAEGYSVSREKKESFPLTVTSAQKNPTAFYLCASSISGIDGYTFGSGTRLTVV.

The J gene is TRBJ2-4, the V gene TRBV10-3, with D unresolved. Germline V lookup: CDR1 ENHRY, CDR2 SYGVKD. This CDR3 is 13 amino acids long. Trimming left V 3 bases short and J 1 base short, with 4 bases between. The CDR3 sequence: CAISDRAKNIQYF. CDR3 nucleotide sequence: TGTGCCATCAGTGACAGGGCCAAAAACATTCAGTACTTC.

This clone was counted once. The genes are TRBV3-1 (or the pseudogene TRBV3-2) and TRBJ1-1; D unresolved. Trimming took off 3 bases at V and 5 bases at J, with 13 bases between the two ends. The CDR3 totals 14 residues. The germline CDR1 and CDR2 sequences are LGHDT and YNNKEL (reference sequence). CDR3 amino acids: CASSHTDTITEAFF. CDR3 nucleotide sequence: TGTGCCAGCAGCCATACAGACACGATAACTGAAGCTTTCTTT.

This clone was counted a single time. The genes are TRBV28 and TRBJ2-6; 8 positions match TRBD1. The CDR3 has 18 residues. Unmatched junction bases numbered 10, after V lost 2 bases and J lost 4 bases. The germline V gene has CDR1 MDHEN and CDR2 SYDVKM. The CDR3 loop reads CASSLGHGQGPGANVLTF. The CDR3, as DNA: TGTGCCAGCAGTTTAGGCCACGGACAGGGTCCCGGGGCCAACGTCCTGACTTTC.

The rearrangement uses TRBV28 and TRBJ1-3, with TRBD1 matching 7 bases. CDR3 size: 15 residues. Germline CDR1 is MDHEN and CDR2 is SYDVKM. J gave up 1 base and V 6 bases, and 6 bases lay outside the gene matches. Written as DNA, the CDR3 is TGTGCCAGCAGGGCAGGGACAGTATCTGGAAACACCATATATTTT. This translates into CASRAGTVSGNTIYF.

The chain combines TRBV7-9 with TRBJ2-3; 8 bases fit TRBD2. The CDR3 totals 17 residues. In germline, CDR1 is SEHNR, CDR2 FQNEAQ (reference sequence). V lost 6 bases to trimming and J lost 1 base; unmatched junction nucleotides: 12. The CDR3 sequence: CASSPFRGGRGTDTQYF. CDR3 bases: TGTGCCAGCAGTCCCTTCCGGGGGGGGAGAGGCACAGATACGCAGTATTTT.

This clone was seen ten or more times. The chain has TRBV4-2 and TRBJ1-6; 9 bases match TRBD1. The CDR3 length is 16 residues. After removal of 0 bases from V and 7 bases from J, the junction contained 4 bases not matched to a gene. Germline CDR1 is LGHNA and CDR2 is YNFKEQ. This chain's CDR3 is CASSQDLGTGNSPLHF. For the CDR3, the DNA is TGTGCCAGCAGCCAAGATCTAGGGACAGGGAATTCACCCCTCCACTTT.

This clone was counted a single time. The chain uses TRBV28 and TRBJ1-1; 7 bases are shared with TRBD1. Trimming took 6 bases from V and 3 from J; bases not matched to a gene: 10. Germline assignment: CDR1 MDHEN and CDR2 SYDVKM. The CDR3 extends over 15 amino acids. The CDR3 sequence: CASRPQGGADTEAFF. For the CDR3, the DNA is TGTGCCAGCAGACCCCAAGGGGGCGCCGACACTGAAGCTTTCTTT.

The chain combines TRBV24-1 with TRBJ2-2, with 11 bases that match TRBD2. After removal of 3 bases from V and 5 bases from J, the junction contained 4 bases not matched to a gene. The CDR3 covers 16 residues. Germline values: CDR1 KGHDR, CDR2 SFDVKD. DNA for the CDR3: TGTGCCACCAGTGATCAGACTAGCGGGGTAACCGGGGAGCTGTTTTTT. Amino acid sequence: CATSDQTSGVTGELFF.

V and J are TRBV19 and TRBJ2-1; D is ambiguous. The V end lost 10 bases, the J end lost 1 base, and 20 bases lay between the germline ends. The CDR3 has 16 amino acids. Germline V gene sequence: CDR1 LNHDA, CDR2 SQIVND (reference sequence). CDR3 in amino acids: CATLMVAYLSYNEQFF. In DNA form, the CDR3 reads TGTGCCACCCTCATGGTAGCCTACTTATCCTACAATGAGCAGTTCTTC.

Here the CDR3 reads CASSQEVTGRRGYTF. The CDR3 DNA sequence: TGCGCCAGCAGCCAAGAGGTCACAGGGCGGAGAGGCTACACCTTC. The J gene is TRBJ1-2, the V gene TRBV4-3; TRBD1 is a possible D gene (6 bases). V was shortened by 0 bases and J by 8 bases, with 16 bases between the two germline ends. This CDR3 has 15 residues. CDR1 LGHNA and CDR2 YSLEER come from the germline V gene.

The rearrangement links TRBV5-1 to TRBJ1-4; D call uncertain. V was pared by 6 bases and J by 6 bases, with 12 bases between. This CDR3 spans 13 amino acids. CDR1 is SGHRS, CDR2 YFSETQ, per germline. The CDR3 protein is CASKGQVYEKLFF. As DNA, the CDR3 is TGCGCCAGCAAAGGTCAGGTTTATGAAAAACTGTTTTTT.

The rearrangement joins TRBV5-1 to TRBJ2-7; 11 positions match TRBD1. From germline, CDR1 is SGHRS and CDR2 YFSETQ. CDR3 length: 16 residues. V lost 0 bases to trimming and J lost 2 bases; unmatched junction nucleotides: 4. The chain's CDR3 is CASSLVSGQGAYEQYF. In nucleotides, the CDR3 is TGCGCCAGCAGCTTGGTGTCGGGACAGGGGGCCTACGAGCAGTACTTC.

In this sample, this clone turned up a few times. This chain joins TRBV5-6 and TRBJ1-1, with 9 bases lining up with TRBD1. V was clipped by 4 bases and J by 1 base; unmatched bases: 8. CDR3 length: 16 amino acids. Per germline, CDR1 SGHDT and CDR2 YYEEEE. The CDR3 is CASSPDRGAPNTEAFF. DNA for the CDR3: TGTGCCAGCAGCCCGGACAGGGGCGCCCCGAACACTGAAGCTTTCTTT.